Sequencing of this T cell receptor (beta chain) was carried out in a study of T cells in localized non-small cell lung cancer. Assay used: immunoSEQ multiplex PCR; TCRdb lists only in-frame clones, some missing. This table has about 54,000 clones, roughly four fifths appearing once. The trim removed 4 bases at V and 5 bases at J, leaving 5 bases unmatched. From germline, CDR1 is SNHLY and CDR2 FYNNEI. This CDR3 is 15 amino acids long. The clonotype originates from a female donor of 60 years or more with stage II squamous cell lung carcinoma. The input for sequencing was peripheral blood, taken before any cancer treatment. The V gene is TRBV2, the J gene TRBJ2-2; 9 bases match TRBD1. CDR3 coding DNA: TGTGCCAGCAGTGCCGGGACAGGGCGGACCGGGGAGCTGTTTTTT. Amino acid sequence: CASSAGTGRTGELFF.